Sequencing of this T cell receptor beta chain was carried out in a study of CD8+ T cells in alopecia areata. Overall study context: Twice daily, treated patients received 5 to 10 mg of oral tofacitinib. The drug, tofacitinib, lasted 6 to 18 months, followed by 6 months off drug. Broader study findings: Patients showed less clear TCR sequence sharing than mice, possibly partly because of HLA diversity. For lesional scalp, especially alopecia totalis/universalis, clonality was higher than in normal scalp.

The sequencing template was cDNA reverse transcribed from extracted RNA. The repertoire was sequenced with immunoSEQ multiplex PCR; TCRdb's copy has only in-frame clones and lacks some. The sample lists around 7,500 clones, around 69% occurring once. To note about this clone: The antigen remains unidentified.

Collection of lesional scalp punch biopsies and peripheral blood was performed in alopecia areata patients. The sequences come from skin, collected at week 0. This sequence originates from a human donor with alopecia areata.

CDR3: CASSANVTDQSRANVLTF. CDR3 coding DNA: TGTGCCAGCAGTGCAAATGTTACCGATCAAAGTCGGGCCAACGTCCTGACTTTC. The chain employs TRBV2 and TRBJ2-6, with D unresolved. From germline, CDR1 is SNHLY and CDR2 FYNNEI. Trimming cost V 4 bases and J 5 bases, with 21 bases left between them. CDR3 size: 18 residues.